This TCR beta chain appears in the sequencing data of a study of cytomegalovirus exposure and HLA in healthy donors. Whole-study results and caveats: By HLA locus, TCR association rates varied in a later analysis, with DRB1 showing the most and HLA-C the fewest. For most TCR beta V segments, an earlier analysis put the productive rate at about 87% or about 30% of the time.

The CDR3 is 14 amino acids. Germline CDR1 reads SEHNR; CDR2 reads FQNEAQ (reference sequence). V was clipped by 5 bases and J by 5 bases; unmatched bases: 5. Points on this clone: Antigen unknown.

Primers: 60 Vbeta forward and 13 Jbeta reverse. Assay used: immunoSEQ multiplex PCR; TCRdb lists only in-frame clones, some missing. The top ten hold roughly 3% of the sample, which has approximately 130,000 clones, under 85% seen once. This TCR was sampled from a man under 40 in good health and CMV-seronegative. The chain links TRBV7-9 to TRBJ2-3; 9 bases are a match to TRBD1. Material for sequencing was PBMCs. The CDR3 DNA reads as TGTGCCAGCAGCACGGGACAGGGCTTAGATACGCAGTATTTT. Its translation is CASSTGQGLDTQYF.